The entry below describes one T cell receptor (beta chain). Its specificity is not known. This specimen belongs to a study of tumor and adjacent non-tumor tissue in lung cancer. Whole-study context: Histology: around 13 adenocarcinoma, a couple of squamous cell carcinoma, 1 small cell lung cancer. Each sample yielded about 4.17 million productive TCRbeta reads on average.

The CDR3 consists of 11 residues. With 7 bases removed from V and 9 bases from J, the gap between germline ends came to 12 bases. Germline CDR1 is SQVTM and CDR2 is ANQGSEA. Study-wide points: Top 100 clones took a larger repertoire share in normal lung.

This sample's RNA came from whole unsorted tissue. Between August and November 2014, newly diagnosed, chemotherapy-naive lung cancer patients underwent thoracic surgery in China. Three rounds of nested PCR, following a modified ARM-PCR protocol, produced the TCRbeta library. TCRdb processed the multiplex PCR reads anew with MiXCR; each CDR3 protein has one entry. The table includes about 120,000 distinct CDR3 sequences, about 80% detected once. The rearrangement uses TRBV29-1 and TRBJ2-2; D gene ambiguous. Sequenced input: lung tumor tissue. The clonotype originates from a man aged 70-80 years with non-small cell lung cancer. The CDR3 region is CSALWARELFF. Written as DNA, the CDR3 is TGCAGCGCACTTTGGGCCCGGGAGCTGTTTTTT.